This record covers a single T cell receptor beta chain. CDR1 and CDR2 from the germline V gene are LNHDA and SQIVND (reference sequence). With 6 bases removed from V and 2 bases from J, the gap between germline ends came to 8 bases. This CDR3 comprises 13 residues. This specimen comes from a study of shared clonotypes between healthy human individuals. CD45RO-negative cells were positively selected for CCR7, leaving out terminally differentiated effector memory CD45RA+ cells. Free of recent acute infections or vaccinations, the donors were healthy HIV-negative adults. The assay was immunoSEQ multiplex PCR, and TCRdb's table has in-frame clones only and misses some. The repertoire holds about 2.1 million clones, with approximately 94% as singletons.

The J gene is TRBJ1-3, the V gene TRBV19, with D unclear. The sample consisted of naive CD8+ T cells from PBMCs. This sequence was found in a young man in good health. Some clones in this sample may be carry-over from other donors' samples. CDR3 nucleotides: TGTGCCAGTAGCCCGAGAACTGGAAACACCATATATTTT. Translated, it gives CASSPRTGNTIYF.